This T cell receptor (beta chain) derives from a study of cytomegalovirus exposure and HLA in healthy donors. Study results and caveats: It was in a later analysis that TCR association rates were seen to vary by HLA locus, highest for DRB1 and lowest for HLA-C. High sensitivity and specificity were reportedly achieved when the classifier diagnosed cytomegalovirus status.

This clone has more than one count but fewer than ten. What it binds is unknown. CDR1 and CDR2 (germline): LNHDA, SQIVND (reference sequence). V trimming: 6 bases; J trimming: 4 bases; junction bases outside the gene matches: 7. There are 15 residues in the CDR3. Primers: 60 Vbeta forward and 13 Jbeta reverse. The table came from immunoSEQ multiplex PCR; TCRdb's copy has only in-frame clones and leaves some out. The sample lists about 85,000 clones; around 80% were seen once. The gene calls are TRBV19 and TRBJ2-2; TRBD1 matches at 8 bases. The TCR was taken from a woman aged 50 to 65 in good health and CMV-seropositive. Sequencing input: PBMCs. The CDR3 loop reads CASRQDRAVTGELFF. Written as DNA, the CDR3 is TGTGCCAGTAGACAGGACAGGGCGGTCACCGGGGAGCTGTTTTTT.